This T cell receptor (beta chain) was identified during a study of cytomegalovirus exposure and HLA in healthy donors. Whole-study context: Previous work identified roughly 120 million unique TCR beta sequences from roughly 170 million T cells.

Use of 60 Vbeta and 13 Jbeta primers characterized the PCR. Using immunoSEQ multiplex PCR, the repertoire was profiled, and TCRdb retains in-frame clones only, with some absent. The sample contains around 130,000 clones, around 70% of which appear only once. In germline, CDR1 is GTSNPN, CDR2 SVGIG (reference sequence). With 2 bases clipped from V and 2 bases from J, the junction kept 8 bases outside the gene matches. The CDR3 covers 15 residues. Material: PBMCs. The chain links TRBV30 to TRBJ2-5; 7 nucleotides line up with TRBD2. This receptor was identified in a woman aged 40 to 50 in good health and CMV-seropositive. This CDR3 is CAWSPAGVRQETQYF. CDR3 DNA sequence: TGTGCCTGGAGTCCTGCGGGGGTCAGGCAAGAGACCCAGTACTTC.